This T cell receptor beta chain was sequenced during a study of CD8 T cells in Susac syndrome (dated by TCRdb to about 2019). Study-wide context: Among the Susac syndrome patients who were sequenced, clinically active disease was present in 5 or 6 and clinical remission was observed in 8 or 9. At the time of blood withdrawal, Susac syndrome patients were either therapy-naive, taking corticosteroids (with some also receiving IVIg), or on IVIg alone. Repertoire sequencing was used to test whether CD8+ T cell activation and differentiation in Susac syndrome was antigen driven. Study-level results and caveats: No clonal expansion was detected in the CD4+ T cell repertoire of Susac syndrome patients. The study acknowledged that relatively few individuals were included in the TCR sequencing and HLA analysis.

The CDR3, cysteine through phenylalanine, is 14 amino acids long. The only DNA kept is the CDR3, 42 bases in frame from the first base. The CDR1 and CDR2 encoded by the germline V gene (reference sequence) are LGHDT and YNNKEL. V and J lose 0 bases and 1 base, and a span of 6 bases separates them. RNA was extracted using the RNeasy kit, and about 0.45 to 1 ug of the RNA was reverse transcribed with random hexamers. The immunoSEQ multiplex PCR assay, covering 54 Vbeta and 13 Jbeta segments, was used to amplify TCR beta CDR3 regions. PCR amplification bias was corrected using a synthetic template baseline for primer optimization and computational correction. The paper's processing steps were these. Reads were assigned to V, D and J genes according to IMGT and analyzed in immunoSEQ Analyzer, with only productive sequences retained. To calculate clonality, Shannon entropy was normalized by log2 of the number of productive unique sequences and then subtracted from one. Public and private clones were assessed among the 100 most prevalent clones of each patient and control. Susac-specific clones were defined as absent from healthy and MS cohorts, around 970 published viral clones and other ImmuneACCESS disease sequences. Through fastp at Q25 and MiXCR, TCRdb rebuilt clones from the public reads, retaining in-frame beta chains. Duplicate CDR3 protein sequences are folded into a single record with the most common DNA and genes. The V and J calls follow TCRdb's processing rather than the paper's. For this sample the table gives about 200,000 distinct CDR3 sequences, of which 91% were detected only once. Together, the top ten hold approximately 0.086% of the sample.

High-throughput TCR beta sequencing profiled peripheral blood CD8+ and CD4+ T cells from healthy donors, Susac syndrome patients and multiple sclerosis patients. Susac syndrome patients met recently defined diagnostic criteria for definite or probable disease. Bulk CD8+ and CD4+ T cells were purified magnetically by negative isolation, whereas CD8+ TEMRA cells were enriched by FACS. Blood was drawn into EDTA tubes, processed within 24 hours, and PBMCs were isolated by density gradient centrifugation. PBMCs destined for TCR sequencing were cryopreserved in liquid nitrogen and later thawed in a 37 °C water bath. The sorted or isolated CD4+, CD8+ and CD8+ TEMRA cells reached a purity of at least 90%. In regard to this clonotype: The antigen it recognizes is unknown. No per-base quality is available; no much larger clone lies one base away.

The chain links TRBV3-1 with TRBJ1-2; no D segment can be confidently identified. The sequencing sample was made of CD4+ T cells from PBMCs. This clonotype originated in a human donor with Susac syndrome. The CDR3 region has the sequence CASSQDRLNYGYTF. The nucleotide sequence is TGTGCCAGCAGCCAAGATAGACTTAACTATGGCTACACCTTC.